These T cell receptor beta chains were read from a single sample in a study of shared clonotypes between healthy human individuals. Sequencing was performed with immunoSEQ multiplex PCR; in TCRdb, only in-frame clones are kept and a portion is missing. Counted here are some 490,000 clones, 65% to 85% occurring once; the ten biggest clones make up about 13%. Sequences were obtained from PBMCs. All receptors come from a woman aged 40-49 years in good health. Some clones in this sample may be carry-over from other donors' samples. CDR3s include the opening cysteine and the closing phenylalanine or tryptophan. Each record gives: CDR3 DNA, CDR3 protein, clone size, D gene, V gene, J gene. The D gene is left open where the match is weak. For some rows the clone size is stated as once, few or many, or as a class when expanded; others skip it.

cdr3_nt: TGTGCCAGCAGTCCTCTTGAGGGGGATACGCAGTATTTT
cdr3_aa: CASSPLEGDTQYF
clone_size: NA
d_call: NA
v_call: TRBV27
j_call: TRBJ2-3

cdr3_nt: TGTGCCAGCAGCCCGCACGGGGCTGGCGGGGAGCTGTTTTTT
cdr3_aa: CASSPHGAGGELFF
clone_size: NA
d_call: NA
v_call: TRBV5-4
j_call: TRBJ2-2

cdr3_nt: TGTGCCAGCTCAGAGTGGTCAGACATGATGAACACTGAAGCTTTCTTT
cdr3_aa: CASSEWSDMMNTEAFF
clone_size: NA
d_call: NA
v_call: TRBV9
j_call: TRBJ1-1

cdr3_nt: TGTGCCAGCAGCTTAGATGTAGGGGGCGATGGCTACACCTTC
cdr3_aa: CASSLDVGGDGYTF
clone_size: NA
d_call: TRBD1
v_call: TRBV11-2
j_call: TRBJ1-2

cdr3_nt: TGTGCCAGCAGTCATGACCAGAATCAGCCCCAGCATTTT
cdr3_aa: CASSHDQNQPQHF
clone_size: many
d_call: NA
v_call: TRBV28
j_call: TRBJ1-5

cdr3_nt: TGCGCCAGCAGCTTGGGTCTAGCGATTACCGGGGAGCTGTTTTTT
cdr3_aa: CASSLGLAITGELFF
clone_size: NA
d_call: NA
v_call: TRBV5-1
j_call: TRBJ2-2

cdr3_nt: TGTGCCAGCAGCTCTAATGAAAAACTGTTTTTT
cdr3_aa: CASSSNEKLFF
clone_size: NA
d_call: NA
v_call: TRBV6-6
j_call: TRBJ1-4

cdr3_nt: TGTGCCAGCTCACCACCGGAGGAGGCTAGTCCTTACCGGGAGCAGTACTTC
cdr3_aa: CASSPPEEASPYREQYF
clone_size: NA
d_call: NA
v_call: TRBV18
j_call: TRBJ2-7

cdr3_nt: TGCAGTGGGGCTGGAGTTGAGCAGTTCTTC
cdr3_aa: CSGAGVEQFF
clone_size: NA
d_call: NA
v_call: TRBV20-1
j_call: TRBJ2-1

cdr3_nt: TGTGCCAGCAGCTCCCGGACTGTCGAGCAGTACTTC
cdr3_aa: CASSSRTVEQYF
clone_size: NA
d_call: NA
v_call: TRBV11-2
j_call: TRBJ2-7

cdr3_nt: TGTGCCAGCTCACCGGGACAGGCCTCCTACTATGGCTACACCTTC
cdr3_aa: CASSPGQASYYGYTF
clone_size: NA
d_call: TRBD1
v_call: TRBV18
j_call: TRBJ1-2

cdr3_nt: TGTGCCAGCAGCCAAGATCGCGCCAGCTCCTACGAGCAGTACTTC
cdr3_aa: CASSQDRASSYEQYF
clone_size: many
d_call: NA
v_call: TRBV14
j_call: TRBJ2-7

cdr3_nt: TGTGCCAGCAAACCGACAGGGAGAAGCGAGCAGTACTTC
cdr3_aa: CASKPTGRSEQYF
clone_size: NA
d_call: TRBD1
v_call: TRBV6-5
j_call: TRBJ2-7

cdr3_nt: TGTGCCACCAGCAGACTAGGGTTGGGAGTTTCGGGCAATCAGCCCCAGCATTTT
cdr3_aa: CATSRLGLGVSGNQPQHF
clone_size: many
d_call: NA
v_call: TRBV15
j_call: TRBJ1-5

cdr3_nt: TGCAGCGTTGAAATTGACACAGATACGCAGTATTTT
cdr3_aa: CSVEIDTDTQYF
clone_size: NA
d_call: NA
v_call: TRBV29-1
j_call: TRBJ2-3

cdr3_nt: TGTGCCAGCAGACCTCAGGGGGCTGGAACTAATGAAAAACTGTTTTTT
cdr3_aa: CASRPQGAGTNEKLFF
clone_size: NA
d_call: TRBD1
v_call: TRBV27
j_call: TRBJ1-4

cdr3_nt: TGCGCCAGCAGCACGCAGGGGTGGTCACCCCTCCACTTT
cdr3_aa: CASSTQGWSPLHF
clone_size: once
d_call: NA
v_call: TRBV5-1
j_call: TRBJ1-6

cdr3_nt: TGTGCCAGTAGTCCCCGGGGGAGGGCCGTCAATGAGCAGTTCTTC
cdr3_aa: CASSPRGRAVNEQFF
clone_size: few
d_call: TRBD2
v_call: TRBV19
j_call: TRBJ2-1

cdr3_nt: TGTGCCAGCATTTCCGGACTAGCGGGGCAAGAGACCCAGTACTTC
cdr3_aa: CASISGLAGQETQYF
clone_size: NA
d_call: TRBD2
v_call: TRBV6-1
j_call: TRBJ2-5

cdr3_nt: TGCGCCAGCAGCTTGAGGACTAGCGGGACTTCAGATACGCAGTATTTT
cdr3_aa: CASSLRTSGTSDTQYF
clone_size: NA
d_call: TRBD2
v_call: TRBV5-1
j_call: TRBJ2-3